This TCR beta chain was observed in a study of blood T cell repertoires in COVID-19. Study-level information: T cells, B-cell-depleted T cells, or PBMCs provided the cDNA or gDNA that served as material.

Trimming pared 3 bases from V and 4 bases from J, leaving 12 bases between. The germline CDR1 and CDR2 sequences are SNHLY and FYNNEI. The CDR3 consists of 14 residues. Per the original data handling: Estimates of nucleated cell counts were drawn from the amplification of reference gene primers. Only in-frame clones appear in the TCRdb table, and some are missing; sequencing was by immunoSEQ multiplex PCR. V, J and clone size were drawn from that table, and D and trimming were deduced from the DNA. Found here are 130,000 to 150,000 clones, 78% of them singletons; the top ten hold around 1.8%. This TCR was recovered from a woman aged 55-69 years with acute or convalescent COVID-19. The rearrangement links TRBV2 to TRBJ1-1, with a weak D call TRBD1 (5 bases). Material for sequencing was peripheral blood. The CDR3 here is CASSDGGWSTEAFF. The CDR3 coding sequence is TGTGCCAGCAGTGACGGGGGATGGAGCACTGAAGCTTTCTTT.